Shown below are 2 T cell receptor beta chains from a single sample sequenced in a study of blood T cell repertoires in COVID-19. Assay: immunoSEQ multiplex PCR; the TCRdb copy retains only in-frame clones and omits some. The repertoire holds approximately 150,000 clones, with 86% as singletons. Input material: peripheral blood. These receptor sequences come from a woman in her fifties or sixties with acute or convalescent COVID-19.

The chain carries TRBV10-3 and TRBJ1-5, with D possibly matching TRBD1 (5 bases). CDR1 and CDR2 from the germline V gene are ENHRY and SYGVKD. The CDR3 consists of 17 residues. V lost 2 bases and J 2 bases, leaving 16 bases between the germline ends. CDR3 sequence (DNA): TGTGCCATCAGTGAGACCCTGGCGGGGGTCGGCAATCAGCCCCAGCATTTT. It yields the protein CAISETLAGVGNQPQHF.

This clone was seen a few times. The V gene is TRBV4-1, the J gene TRBJ2-7, with 8 bases lining up with TRBD1. The CDR3 is 14 residues long. V was pared by 4 bases and J by 2 bases, with 4 bases of the junction left unmatched. Germline CDR1 reads MGHRA; CDR2 reads YSYEKL. CDR3: CASSRATGAYEQYF. DNA for the CDR3: TGCGCCAGCAGCCGCGCGACAGGGGCCTACGAGCAGTACTTC.